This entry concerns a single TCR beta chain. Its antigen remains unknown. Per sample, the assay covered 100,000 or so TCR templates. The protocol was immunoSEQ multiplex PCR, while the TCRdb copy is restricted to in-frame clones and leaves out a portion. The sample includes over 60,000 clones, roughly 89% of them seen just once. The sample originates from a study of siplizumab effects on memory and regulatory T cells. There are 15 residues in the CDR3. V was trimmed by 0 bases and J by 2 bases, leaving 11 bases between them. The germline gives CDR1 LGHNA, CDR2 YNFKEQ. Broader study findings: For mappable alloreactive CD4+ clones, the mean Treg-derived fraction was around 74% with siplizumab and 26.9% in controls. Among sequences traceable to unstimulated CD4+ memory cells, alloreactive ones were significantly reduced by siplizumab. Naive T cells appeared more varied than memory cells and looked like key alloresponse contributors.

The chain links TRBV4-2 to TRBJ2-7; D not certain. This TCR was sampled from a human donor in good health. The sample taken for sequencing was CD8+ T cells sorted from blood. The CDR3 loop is CASSQESTLTYEQYF. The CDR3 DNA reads TGTGCCAGCAGCCAAGAATCGACACTGACCTACGAGCAGTACTTC.